These 12 T cell receptor beta chains share one sample of origin, sequenced in a study of blood T cell repertoires in COVID-19. Assay: immunoSEQ multiplex PCR; the TCRdb copy retains only in-frame clones and omits some. The table shows more than 300,000 clones, with more than 75% occurring only once. Sample: peripheral blood. The receptors come from a woman between 50 and 59 years old with acute or convalescent COVID-19.

As to this clone: The junction differs from germline at one of its ends, possibly a read error. The chain carries TRBV5-6 and TRBJ2-4, with D possibly matching TRBD1 (6 bases). Germline loops: CDR1 SGHDT, CDR2 YYEEEE. The CDR3 consists of 12 residues. The DNA of the CDR3 is TGTGCCAGCAGCTTGGTGGGACACGAGGGGGAATTC. Translated: CASSLVGHEGEF.

The CDR3: CASSNINSYNEQFF. CDR3 DNA: TGCGCCAGCAGTAACATAAACTCCTACAATGAGCAGTTCTTC. V gene TRBV10-2 combines with J gene TRBJ2-1; no clear D. Germline V gives CDR1 WSHSY, CDR2 SAAADI. Trimming removed 5 bases at V and 0 bases at J, with 8 bases between. This CDR3 spans 14 amino acids.

V gene TRBV4-2 combines with J gene TRBJ1-5, with D tentatively TRBD1 (5 bases). The CDR3 covers 14 residues. Germline CDR1 LGHNA, CDR2 YNFKEQ. Trimming took 4 bases from V and 8 from J, leaving 15 bases between them. The CDR3 loop is CASSPDSTSEPQHF. The CDR3 coding sequence is TGTGCCAGCAGCCCTGACAGTACCTCAGAGCCCCAGCATTTT.

V is TRBV28 and J is TRBJ1-2; D is possibly TRBD1 (5 bases). V was clipped by 2 bases and J by 4 bases, with 14 bases between them. Germline values: CDR1 MDHEN, CDR2 SYDVKM. This CDR3 is 15 amino acids long. The DNA of the CDR3 is TGTGCCAGCAGTTTAGACATTGGACAAATCTATGGCTACACCTTC. Its translation is CASSLDIGQIYGYTF.

This clone has at least ten counts. The chain carries TRBV7-9 and TRBJ2-1, with D possibly being TRBD2 (5 bases). The V gene lost 5 bases and the J gene lost 0 bases, with 11 bases spanning the gap. Germline loops: CDR1 SEHNR, CDR2 FQNEAQ (reference sequence). The CDR3 totals 15 residues. For the CDR3, the DNA is TGTGCCAGCAGCGGTTCTAGCAGCTCCTACAATGAGCAGTTCTTC. Its protein is CASSGSSSSYNEQFF.

The chain uses TRBV19 and TRBJ2-7, with 8 bases fitting TRBD1. Germline loops: CDR1 LNHDA, CDR2 SQIVND (reference sequence). This CDR3 has 14 amino acids. Losses at the gene ends were 5 bases for V and 4 bases for J; bases not matched to a gene: 7. CDR3 sequence: CASSLTGEAYEQYF. Here the CDR3 DNA reads TGTGCCAGTAGTCTGACAGGGGAGGCGTACGAGCAGTACTTC.

The rearrangement links TRBV24-1 to TRBJ2-1; 10 bases are a match to TRBD2. Unmatched junction bases numbered 9, after V lost 4 bases and J lost 4 bases. This CDR3 contains 17 residues. The germline gives CDR1 KGHDR, CDR2 SFDVKD. CDR3 residues: CATSERRLAGVYNEQFF. In nucleotides, the CDR3 is TGTGCCACCAGTGAGCGAAGACTAGCGGGTGTATACAATGAGCAGTTCTTC.

The chain joins TRBV7-9 to TRBJ1-2; TRBD1 might be the D (6 bases). With 5 bases removed from V and 4 bases from J, the gap between germline ends came to 14 bases. This CDR3 is built from 14 residues. Germline V gives CDR1 SEHNR, CDR2 FQNEAQ (reference sequence). In DNA, the CDR3 is TGTGCCAGCAGCCGAGACACAGGGAGCTATGGCTACACCTTC. This codes for CASSRDTGSYGYTF.

V and J are TRBV13 and TRBJ1-6; 8 bases align to TRBD1. Trimming took 5 bases from V and 10 from J; bases not matched to a gene: 10. Per germline, CDR1 PRHDT and CDR2 FYEKMQ (reference sequence). There are 15 residues in the CDR3. CDR3 protein: CASSTGNRGNSPLHF. The CDR3, as DNA: TGTGCCAGCAGCACTGGGAACAGGGGGAACTCACCCCTCCACTTT. Filled out from reference TRBV13 and TRBJ1-6, the complete variable domain reads AAGVIQSPRHLIKEKRETATLKCYPIPRHDTVYWYQQGPGQDPQFLISFYEKMQSDKGSIPDRFSAQQFSDYHSELNMSSLELGDSALYFCASSTGNRGNSPLHFGNGTRLTVT.

The V gene is TRBV28, the J gene TRBJ2-1, with TRBD1 identical over 9 bases. The CDR3 has 12 residues. Trimming took 5 bases from V and 15 from J; bases not matched to a gene: 8. Germline CDR1 is MDHEN and CDR2 is SYDVKM. This CDR3 is CASSLHRGLSFF. As DNA, the CDR3 is TGTGCCAGCAGTCTCCACAGGGGGCTGTCGTTCTTC.

The CDR3 is CASSEALTSGKNIQYF. The CDR3 DNA reads TGTGCCAGCAGTGAAGCGTTGACTAGCGGGAAAAACATTCAGTACTTC. The chain is built from TRBV6-1 and TRBJ2-4; 10 nucleotides line up with TRBD2. The CDR3 extends over 16 amino acids. Losses at the gene ends were 0 bases for V and 4 bases for J; bases not matched to a gene: 3. In germline, CDR1 is MNHNS, CDR2 SASEGT.

As regards this clone: This sample also contains other DNA sequences that code for the same CDR3. The genes are TRBV5-1 and TRBJ1-3; D remains unclear. Germline V CDR1 and CDR2: SGHRS, YFSETQ. V was cut by 4 bases and J by 0 bases, with 5 bases left in between. The CDR3 consists of 13 residues. DNA for the CDR3: TGCGCCAGCAGCGGCGGCTCTGGAAACACCATATATTTT. Amino acids: CASSGGSGNTIYF.